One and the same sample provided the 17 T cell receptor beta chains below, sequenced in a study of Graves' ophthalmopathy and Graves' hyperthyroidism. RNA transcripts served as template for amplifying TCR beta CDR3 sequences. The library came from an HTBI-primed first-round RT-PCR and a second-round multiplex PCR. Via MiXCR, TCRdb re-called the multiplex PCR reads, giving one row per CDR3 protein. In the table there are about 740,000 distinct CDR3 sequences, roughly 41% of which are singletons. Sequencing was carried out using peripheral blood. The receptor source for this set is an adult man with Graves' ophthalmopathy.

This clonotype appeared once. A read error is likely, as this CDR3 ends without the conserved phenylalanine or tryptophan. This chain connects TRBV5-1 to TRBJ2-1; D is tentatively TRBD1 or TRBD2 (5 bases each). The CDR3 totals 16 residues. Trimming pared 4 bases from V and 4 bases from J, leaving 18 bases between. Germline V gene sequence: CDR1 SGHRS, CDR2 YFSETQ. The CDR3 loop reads CASSLLGLEEYNEQFC. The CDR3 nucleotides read TGCGCCAGCAGCCTTTTGGGGCTGGAGGAATACAATGAGCAGTTCTGC.

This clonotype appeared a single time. CDR3 nucleotide sequence: TGCAGTGCTTCTAGCGGGACAGAAGAGACCCAGTACTTC. Translation: CSASSGTEETQYF. The chain links TRBV20-1 to TRBJ2-5; 9 bases are shared with TRBD2. The length of the CDR3 is 13 residues. Germline CDR1 reads DFQATT; CDR2 reads SNEGSKA (reference sequence). V was pared by 5 bases and J by 3 bases, with 4 bases of the junction left unmatched.

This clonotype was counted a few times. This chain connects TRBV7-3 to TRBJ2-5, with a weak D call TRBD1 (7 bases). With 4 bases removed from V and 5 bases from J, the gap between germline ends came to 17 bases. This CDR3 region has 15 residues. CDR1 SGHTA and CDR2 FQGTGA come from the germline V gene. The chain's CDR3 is CASSSRGDPGETQYF. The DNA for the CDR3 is TGTGCCAGCAGCTCCAGGGGGGACCCTGGGGAGACCCAGTACTTC.

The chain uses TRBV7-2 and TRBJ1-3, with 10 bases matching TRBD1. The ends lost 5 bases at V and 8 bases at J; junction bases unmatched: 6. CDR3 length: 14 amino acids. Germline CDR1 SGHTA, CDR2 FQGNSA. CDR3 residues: CASSQTGGWDTIYF. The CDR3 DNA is TGTGCCAGCAGCCAGACAGGGGGCTGGGACACCATATATTTT.

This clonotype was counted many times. This chain's CDR3 is CSGSSGNTIYF. DNA of the CDR3: TGCAGCGGCAGCTCTGGAAACACCATATATTTT. This rearrangement joins TRBV29-1 to TRBJ1-3, with D hard to call. CDR3 size: 11 residues. Trimming removed 7 bases at V and 0 bases at J, with 4 bases between. CDR1 is SQVTM, CDR2 ANQGSEA, per germline.

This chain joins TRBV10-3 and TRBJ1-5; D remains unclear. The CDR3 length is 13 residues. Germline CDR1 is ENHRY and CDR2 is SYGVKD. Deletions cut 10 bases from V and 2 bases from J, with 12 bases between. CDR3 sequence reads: CATGKYGNQPQHF. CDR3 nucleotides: TGTGCCACTGGGAAATACGGCAATCAGCCCCAGCATTTT.

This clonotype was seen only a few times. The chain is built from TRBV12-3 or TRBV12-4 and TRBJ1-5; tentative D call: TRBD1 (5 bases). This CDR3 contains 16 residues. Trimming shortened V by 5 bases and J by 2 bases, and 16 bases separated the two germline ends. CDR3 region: CASSPPLGVGNQPQHF. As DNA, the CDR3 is TGTGCCAGCAGTCCGCCCTTGGGGGTCGGCAATCAGCCCCAGCATTTT.

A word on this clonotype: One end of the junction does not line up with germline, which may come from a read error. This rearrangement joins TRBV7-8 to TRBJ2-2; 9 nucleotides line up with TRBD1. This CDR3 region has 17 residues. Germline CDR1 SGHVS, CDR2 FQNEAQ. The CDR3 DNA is TGTGCCTGCAGCCTTAGGATCCGGGACAGGGTCCCCGGGGAGCTGTTTTTT. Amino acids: CACSLRIRDRVPGELFF.

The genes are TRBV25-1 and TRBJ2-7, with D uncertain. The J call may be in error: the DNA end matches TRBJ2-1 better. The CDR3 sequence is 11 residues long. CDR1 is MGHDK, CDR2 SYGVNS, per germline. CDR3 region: CASGPNNEQFF. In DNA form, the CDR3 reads TGTGCCAGCGGACCGAACAATGAGCAGTTCTTC.

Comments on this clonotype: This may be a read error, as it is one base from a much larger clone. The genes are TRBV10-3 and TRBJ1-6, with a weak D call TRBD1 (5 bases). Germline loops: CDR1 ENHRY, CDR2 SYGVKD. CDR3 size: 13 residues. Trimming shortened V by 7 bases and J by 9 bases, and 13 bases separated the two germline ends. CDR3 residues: CAINDLGGSPLHF. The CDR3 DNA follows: TGTGCCATCAATGATTTGGGGGGTTCACCCCTCCACTTT.

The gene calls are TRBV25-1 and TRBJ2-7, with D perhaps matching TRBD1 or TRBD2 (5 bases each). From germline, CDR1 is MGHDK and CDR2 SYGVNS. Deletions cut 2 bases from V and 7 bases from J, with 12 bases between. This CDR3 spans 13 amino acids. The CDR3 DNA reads TGTGCCAGCAGTGAACTCTGGAGGACAGAGCAGTACTTC. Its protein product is CASSELWRTEQYF.

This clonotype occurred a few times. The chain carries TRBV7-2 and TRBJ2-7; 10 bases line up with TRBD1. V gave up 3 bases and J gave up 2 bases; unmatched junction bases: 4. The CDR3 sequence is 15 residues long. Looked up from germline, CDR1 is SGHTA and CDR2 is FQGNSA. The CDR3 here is CASSLVGTGAYEQYF. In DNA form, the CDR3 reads TGTGCCAGCAGCTTGGTCGGGACAGGGGCCTACGAGCAGTACTTC.

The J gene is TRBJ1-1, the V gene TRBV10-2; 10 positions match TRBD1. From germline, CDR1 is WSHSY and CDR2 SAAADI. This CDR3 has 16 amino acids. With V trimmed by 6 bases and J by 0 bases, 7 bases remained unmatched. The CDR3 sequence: CASRPDRGLMNTEAFF. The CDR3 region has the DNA TGCGCCAGCAGACCCGACAGGGGGCTGATGAACACTGAAGCTTTCTTT.

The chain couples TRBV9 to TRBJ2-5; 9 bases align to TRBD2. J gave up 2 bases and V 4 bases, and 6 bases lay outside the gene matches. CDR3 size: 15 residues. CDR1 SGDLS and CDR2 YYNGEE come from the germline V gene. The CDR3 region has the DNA TGTGCCAGCAGCTTTAGCGGGGGACCTCAAGAGACCCAGTACTTC. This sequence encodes CASSFSGGPQETQYF.

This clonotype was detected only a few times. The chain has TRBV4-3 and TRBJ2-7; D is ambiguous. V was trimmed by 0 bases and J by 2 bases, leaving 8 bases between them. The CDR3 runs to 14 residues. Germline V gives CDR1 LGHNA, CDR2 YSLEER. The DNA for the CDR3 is TGCGCCAGCAGCCAAGAACAAATAGCCTACGAGCAGTACTTC. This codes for CASSQEQIAYEQYF.

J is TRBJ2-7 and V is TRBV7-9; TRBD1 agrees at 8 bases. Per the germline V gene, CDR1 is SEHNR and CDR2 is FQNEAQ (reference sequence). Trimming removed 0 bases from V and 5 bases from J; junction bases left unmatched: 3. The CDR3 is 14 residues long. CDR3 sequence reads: CASSLAQGADEQYF. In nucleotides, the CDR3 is TGTGCCAGCAGCTTAGCTCAGGGGGCTGACGAGCAGTACTTC.

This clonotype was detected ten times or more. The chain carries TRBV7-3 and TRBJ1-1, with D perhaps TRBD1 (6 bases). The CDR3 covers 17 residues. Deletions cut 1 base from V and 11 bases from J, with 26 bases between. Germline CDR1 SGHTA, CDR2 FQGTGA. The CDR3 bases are TGTGCCAGCAGCTTAAAGCCTTTGACCTTTGGGGGCTCGGTTGCTTTCTTT. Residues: CASSLKPLTFGGSVAFF.